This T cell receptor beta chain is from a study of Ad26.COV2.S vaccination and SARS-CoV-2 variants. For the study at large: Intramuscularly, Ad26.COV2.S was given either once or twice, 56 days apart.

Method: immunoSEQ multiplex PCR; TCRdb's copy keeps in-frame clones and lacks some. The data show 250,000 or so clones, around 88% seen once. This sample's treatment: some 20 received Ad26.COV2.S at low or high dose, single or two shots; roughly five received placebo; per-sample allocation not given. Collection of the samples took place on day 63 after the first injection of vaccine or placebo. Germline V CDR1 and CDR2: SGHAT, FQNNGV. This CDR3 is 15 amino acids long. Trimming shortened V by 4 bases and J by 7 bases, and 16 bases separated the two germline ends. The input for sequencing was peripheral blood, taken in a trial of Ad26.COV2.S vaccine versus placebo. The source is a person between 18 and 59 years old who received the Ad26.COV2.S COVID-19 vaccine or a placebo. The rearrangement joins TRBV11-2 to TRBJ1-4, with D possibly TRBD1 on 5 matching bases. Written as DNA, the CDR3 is TGTGCCAGCAGCTCCTGGGGGGAAAGCGGTGAAAAACTGTTTTTT. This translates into CASSSWGESGEKLFF.